This TCR beta chain emerged from a study of blood T cell repertoires in COVID-19. Overall study context: COVID-19 samples collected from the United States, Italy and Spain covered acute and convalescent phases.

Produced via immunoSEQ multiplex PCR; TCRdb's table is partial and in-frame only. The sample lists approximately 390,000 clones; approximately 87% were seen once. CDR3 length: 13 residues. Per germline, CDR1 SQVTM and CDR2 ANQGSEA. V was pared by 1 base and J by 2 bases, with 0 bases of the junction left unmatched. The age range of participants was 18 to 89 years, with residence in about 25 US areas. The chain couples TRBV29-1 to TRBJ1-2; 8 bases map to TRBD1. The sample taken for sequencing was PBMCs or T cells enriched from blood (not recorded which). This TCR was recovered from a woman aged 50 to 60 who had recovered from COVID-19. The CDR3 loop reads CSVEGQGNYGYTF. The CDR3 DNA sequence: TGCAGCGTTGAAGGACAGGGGAACTATGGCTACACCTTC.